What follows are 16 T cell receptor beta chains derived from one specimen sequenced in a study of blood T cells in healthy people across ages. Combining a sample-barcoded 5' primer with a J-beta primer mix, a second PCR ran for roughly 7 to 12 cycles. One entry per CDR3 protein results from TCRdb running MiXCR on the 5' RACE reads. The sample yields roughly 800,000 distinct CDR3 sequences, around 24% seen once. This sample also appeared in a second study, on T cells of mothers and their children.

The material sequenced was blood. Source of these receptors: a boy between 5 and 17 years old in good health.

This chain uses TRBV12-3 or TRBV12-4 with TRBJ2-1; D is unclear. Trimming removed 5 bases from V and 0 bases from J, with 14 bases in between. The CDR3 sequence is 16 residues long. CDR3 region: CASSPFLDFSYNEQFF. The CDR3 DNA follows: TGTGCCAGCAGTCCCTTTCTAGATTTCTCCTACAATGAGCAGTTCTTC.

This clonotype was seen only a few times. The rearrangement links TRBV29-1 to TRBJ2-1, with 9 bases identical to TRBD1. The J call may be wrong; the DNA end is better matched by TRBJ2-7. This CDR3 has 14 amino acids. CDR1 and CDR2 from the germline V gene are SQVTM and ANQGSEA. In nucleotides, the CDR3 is TGCAGCGCCCTCTTTAAGGACAGGGGTTACGAGCAGTACTTC. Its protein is CSALFKDRGYEQYF.

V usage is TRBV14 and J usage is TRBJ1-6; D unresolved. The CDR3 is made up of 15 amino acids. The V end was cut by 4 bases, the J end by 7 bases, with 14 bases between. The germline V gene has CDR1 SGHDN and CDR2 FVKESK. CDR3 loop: CASSPIEFTNSPLHF. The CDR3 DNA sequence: TGTGCCAGCAGCCCCATTGAGTTTACGAATTCACCCCTCCACTTT.

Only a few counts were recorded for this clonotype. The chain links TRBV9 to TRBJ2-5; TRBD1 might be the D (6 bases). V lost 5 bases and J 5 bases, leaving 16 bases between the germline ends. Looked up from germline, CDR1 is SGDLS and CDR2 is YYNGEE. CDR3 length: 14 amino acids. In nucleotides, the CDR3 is TGTGCCAGCAGTCCCAGGGGCTCGGAGGAGACCCAGTACTTC. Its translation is CASSPRGSEETQYF.

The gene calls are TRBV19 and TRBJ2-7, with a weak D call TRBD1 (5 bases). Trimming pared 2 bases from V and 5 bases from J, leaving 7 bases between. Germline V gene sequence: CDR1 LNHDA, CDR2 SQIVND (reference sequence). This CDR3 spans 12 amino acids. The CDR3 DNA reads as TGTGCCAGTAGTATAAGGGGCGACGAGCAGTACTTC. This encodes CASSIRGDEQYF.

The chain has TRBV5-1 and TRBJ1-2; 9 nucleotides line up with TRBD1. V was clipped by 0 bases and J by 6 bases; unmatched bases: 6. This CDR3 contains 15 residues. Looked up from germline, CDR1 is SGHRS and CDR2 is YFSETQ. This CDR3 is CASSLAGQGRDGYTF. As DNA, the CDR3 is TGCGCCAGCAGCTTGGCTGGACAGGGGAGGGATGGCTACACCTTC.

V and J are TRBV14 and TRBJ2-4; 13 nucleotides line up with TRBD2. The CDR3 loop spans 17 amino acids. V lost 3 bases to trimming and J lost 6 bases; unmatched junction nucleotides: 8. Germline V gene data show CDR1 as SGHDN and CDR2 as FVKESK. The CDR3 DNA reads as TGTGCCAGCAGCCAGTCACTAGCGGGGGGGTATGCAAACATTCAGTACTTC. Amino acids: CASSQSLAGGYANIQYF. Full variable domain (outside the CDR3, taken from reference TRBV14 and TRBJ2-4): EAGVTQFPSHSVIEKGQTVTLRCDPISGHDNLYWYRRVMGKEIKFLLHFVKESKQDESGMPNNRFLAERTGGTYSTLKVQPAELEDSGVYFCASSQSLAGGYANIQYFGAGTRLSVL.

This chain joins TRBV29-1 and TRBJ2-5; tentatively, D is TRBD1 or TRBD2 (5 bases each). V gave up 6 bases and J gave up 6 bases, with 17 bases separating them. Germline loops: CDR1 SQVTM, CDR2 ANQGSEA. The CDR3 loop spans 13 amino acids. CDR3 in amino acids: CSVARGASKTQYF. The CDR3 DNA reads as TGCAGCGTAGCCCGAGGGGCATCGAAGACCCAGTACTTC.

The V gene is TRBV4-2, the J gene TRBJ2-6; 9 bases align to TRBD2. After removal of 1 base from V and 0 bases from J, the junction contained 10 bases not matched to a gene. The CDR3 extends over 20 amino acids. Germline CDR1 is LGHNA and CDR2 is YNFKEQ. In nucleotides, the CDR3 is TGTGCCAGCAGCCAAGCCCTGGGACTAGCCCAAGTCTCTGGGGCCAACGTCCTGACTTTC. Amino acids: CASSQALGLAQVSGANVLTF.

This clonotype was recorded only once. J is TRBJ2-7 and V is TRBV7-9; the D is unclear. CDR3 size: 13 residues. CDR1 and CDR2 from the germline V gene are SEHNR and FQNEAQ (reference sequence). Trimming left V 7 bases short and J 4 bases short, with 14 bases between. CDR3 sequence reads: CASTSLMGYEQYF. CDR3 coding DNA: TGTGCCAGCACCTCTTTAATGGGGTACGAGCAGTACTTC.

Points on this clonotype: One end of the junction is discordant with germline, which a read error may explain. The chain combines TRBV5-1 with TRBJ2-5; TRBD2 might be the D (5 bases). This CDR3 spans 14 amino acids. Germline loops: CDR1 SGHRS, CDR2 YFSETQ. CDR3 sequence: CASSLMTIQGTQYF. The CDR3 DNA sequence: TGCGCCAGCAGCTTGATGACTATTCAAGGGACCCAGTACTTC.

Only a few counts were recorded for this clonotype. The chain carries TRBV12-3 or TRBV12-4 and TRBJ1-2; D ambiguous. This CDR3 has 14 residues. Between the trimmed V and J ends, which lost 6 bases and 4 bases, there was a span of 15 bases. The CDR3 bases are TGTGCCAGCAGCCCTAACAGAAGACTCTATGGCTACACCTTC. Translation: CASSPNRRLYGYTF.

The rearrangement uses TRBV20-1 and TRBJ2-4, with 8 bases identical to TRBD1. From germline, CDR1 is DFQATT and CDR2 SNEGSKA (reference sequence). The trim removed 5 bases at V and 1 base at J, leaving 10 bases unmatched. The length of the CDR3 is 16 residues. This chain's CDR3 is CSAAHPRGLAKNIQYF. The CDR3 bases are TGCAGTGCTGCCCATCCCAGGGGGCTCGCCAAAAACATTCAGTACTTC.

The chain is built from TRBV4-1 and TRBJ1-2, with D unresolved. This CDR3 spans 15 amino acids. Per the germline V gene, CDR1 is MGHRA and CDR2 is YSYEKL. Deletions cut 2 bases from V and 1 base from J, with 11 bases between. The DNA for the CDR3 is TGCGCCAGCAGCCAACACCTTTCAGATAACTATGGCTACACCTTC. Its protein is CASSQHLSDNYGYTF.

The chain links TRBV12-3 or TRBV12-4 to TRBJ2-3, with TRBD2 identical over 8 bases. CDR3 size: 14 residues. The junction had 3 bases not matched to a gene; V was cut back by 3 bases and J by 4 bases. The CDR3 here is CASSFGGASDTQYF. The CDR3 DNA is TGTGCCAGCAGTTTCGGGGGGGCCTCAGATACGCAGTATTTT.

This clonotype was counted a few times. The CDR3 DNA follows: TGTGCTAGTGGTTTGCCTAACCGCGGGCAGGGGATGTATGGCTACACCTTC. It specifies CASGLPNRGQGMYGYTF. The chain combines TRBV12-5 with TRBJ1-2, with D maybe TRBD1 (6 bases). The CDR3 totals 17 residues. V lost 2 bases, J lost 5 bases, and 21 bases lay in between. Germline CDR1 LGHNT, CDR2 FRNRAP.